The 29 T cell receptor beta chains listed next were all sequenced from one sample in a study of cytomegalovirus exposure and HLA in healthy donors. The PCR contained 60 Vbeta and 13 Jbeta primers. TCRdb's copy holds only in-frame clones and misses some; the assay was immunoSEQ multiplex PCR. The data include around 150,000 clones; the top ten clones carry roughly 2.5%. Sequenced: PBMCs. These receptors all come from a middle-aged man in good health and CMV-seronegative.

The chain employs TRBV11-3 and TRBJ2-5, with D perhaps matching TRBD2 (6 bases). The ends were cut back, 1 base at V and 5 bases at J, with 14 bases in the middle. This CDR3 region has 15 residues. The germline gives CDR1 SGHNT, CDR2 YENEEA. CDR3 sequence reads: CASSLAAGPRETQYF. CDR3 sequence (DNA): TGTGCCAGCAGCTTAGCAGCGGGCCCAAGGGAGACCCAGTACTTC.

This sequence joins TRBV27 and TRBJ1-5; D not certain. V lost 3 bases and J lost 6, with 12 bases in between. The CDR3 sequence is 14 residues long. Germline assignment: CDR1 MNHEY and CDR2 SMNVEV (reference sequence). The CDR3 sequence: CASSLEGLGQPQHF. CDR3 DNA: TGTGCCAGCAGTTTGGAGGGTCTGGGTCAGCCCCAGCATTTT.

The chain carries TRBV19 and TRBJ1-1; 7 bases are a match to TRBD1. The CDR3 length is 14 residues. CDR1 and CDR2 from the germline V gene are LNHDA and SQIVND (reference sequence). The V gene end was trimmed by 4 bases and the J gene end by 0 bases; junction bases not matched to a gene: 2. Here the CDR3 reads CASSRDSLNTEAFF. CDR3 nucleotides: TGTGCCAGTAGTAGGGACAGTTTGAACACTGAAGCTTTCTTT.

This sequence joins TRBV5-1 and TRBJ2-4; 8 bases are a match to TRBD2. Germline trimming cut 6 bases from V and 2 bases from J; bases unmatched to any gene: 10. Germline loops: CDR1 SGHRS, CDR2 YFSETQ. The CDR3 loop spans 16 amino acids. The CDR3 nucleotides are TGCGCCAGCAACCCCGGGGGGGTTGGGACCAAAAACATTCAGTACTTC. Translated: CASNPGGVGTKNIQYF. Based on the CDR3 plus reference TRBV5-1 and TRBJ2-4, the full variable domain is KAGVTQTPRYLIKTRGQQVTLSCSPISGHRSVSWYQQTPGQGLQFLFEYFSETQRNKGNFPGRFSGRQFSNSRSEMNVSTLELGDSALYLCASNPGGVGTKNIQYFGAGTRLSVL.

This chain links TRBV5-4 with TRBJ2-3; possible D gene TRBD2, 6 bases. Germline V gene data show CDR1 as SGHNT and CDR2 as YYREEE (reference sequence). The CDR3 contains 13 residues. Trimming took 5 bases from V and 9 from J, leaving 16 bases between them. This chain's CDR3 is CASSLAGFWTQYF. As DNA, the CDR3 is TGTGCCAGCAGTCTGGCGGGGTTTTGGACGCAGTATTTT.

The chain joins TRBV9 to TRBJ2-5; 8 bases align to TRBD2. Germline loops: CDR1 SGDLS, CDR2 YYNGEE. The V gene end was trimmed by 0 bases and the J gene end by 2 bases; junction bases not matched to a gene: 3. This CDR3 contains 15 residues. The CDR3 loop reads CASSVDSGGQETQYF. The CDR3 DNA is TGTGCCAGCAGCGTAGACAGCGGGGGACAAGAGACCCAGTACTTC.

The chain employs TRBV6-5 and TRBJ2-2; 8 bases match TRBD1. Germline V CDR1 and CDR2: MNHEY, SVGAGI. V lost 6 bases and J lost 6; bases outside the gene matches: 6. CDR3 length equals 14 residues. The CDR3 DNA reads as TGTGCCAGCAGGACAGGGGTGATTGCCGGGGAGCTGTTTTTT. Residues: CASRTGVIAGELFF.

The V gene is TRBV9, the J gene TRBJ2-3; TRBD2 aligns across 9 bases. The V gene end was trimmed by 4 bases and the J gene end by 5 bases; junction bases not matched to a gene: 14. Germline V lookup: CDR1 SGDLS, CDR2 YYNGEE. The CDR3 is 17 residues long. In DNA, the CDR3 is TGTGCCAGCAGCTCTCGCGAAGCGGGGGGCTGGGGAGATACGCAGTATTTT. The encoded protein is CASSSREAGGWGDTQYF. Complete variable domain (other parts from reference TRBV9 and TRBJ2-3): DSGVTQTPKHLITATGQRVTLRCSPRSGDLSVYWYQQSLDQGLQFLIQYYNGEERAKGNILERFSAQQFPDLHSELNLSSLELGDSALYFCASSSREAGGWGDTQYFGPGTRLTVL.

The chain links TRBV5-6 to TRBJ1-5; TRBD1 matches at 7 bases. This CDR3 has 15 residues. From germline, CDR1 is SGHDT and CDR2 YYEEEE. Trimming cost V 4 bases and J 2 bases; bases outside gene matches: 6. The CDR3 DNA reads as TGTGCCAGCAGCCGGGTTGGACAGGGCAATCAGCCCCAGCATTTT. The encoded protein is CASSRVGQGNQPQHF.

The chain employs TRBV20-1 and TRBJ1-5; D gene ambiguous. The CDR3 is 11 residues long. The germline V gene has CDR1 DFQATT and CDR2 SNEGSKA (reference sequence). V was clipped by 0 bases and J by 11 bases, with 8 bases between them. The CDR3 DNA reads TGCAGTGCTAGAGACCATTCGGCCCAGCATTTT. Translating gives CSARDHSAQHF.

The V gene is TRBV6-5, the J gene TRBJ1-2; D gene uncertain. CDR1 and CDR2 (germline): MNHEY, SVGAGI. This CDR3 comprises 14 residues. Trimming pared 8 bases from V and 3 bases from J, leaving 16 bases between. This chain's CDR3 is CASRPTGRDYGYTF. Here the CDR3 DNA reads TGTGCCAGCCGACCGACGGGGAGGGACTATGGCTACACCTTC.

The chain carries TRBV7-8 and TRBJ1-4; 7 bases line up with TRBD1. With V trimmed by 0 bases and J by 5 bases, 3 bases remained unmatched. CDR3 length: 15 residues. Germline-derived CDR1 and CDR2 are SGHVS and FQNEAQ. Here the CDR3 reads CASSLAGQLNEKLFF. Here the CDR3 DNA reads TGTGCCAGCAGCTTAGCGGGACAGTTAAATGAAAAACTGTTTTTT.

J is TRBJ1-2 and V is TRBV9; 8 positions match TRBD1. The CDR3 consists of 16 residues. Trimming cost V 5 bases and J 8 bases; bases outside gene matches: 17. Germline CDR1 is SGDLS and CDR2 is YYNGEE. CDR3 DNA sequence: TGTGCCAGCAGTGATCCTCTCGTGACAGGGGTTAAAGGCTACACCTTC. It is translated as CASSDPLVTGVKGYTF.

The DNA for the CDR3 is TGTGCCACGAGTAATAATGAAAAACTGTTTTTT. Amino acid sequence: CATSNNEKLFF. V is TRBV19 and J is TRBJ1-4; D is undetermined. The CDR3 extends over 11 amino acids. V lost 10 bases, J lost 4 bases, and 7 bases lay in between. CDR1 LNHDA and CDR2 SQIVND come from the germline V gene (reference sequence).

The rearrangement uses TRBV5-4 and TRBJ2-3; 9 nucleotides line up with TRBD2. The CDR3 totals 17 residues. The J segment lost 2 bases and the V segment lost 0 bases, leaving 7 bases of the junction unmatched. The germline V gene encodes CDR1 SGHNT and CDR2 YYREEE (reference sequence). CDR3 in amino acids: CASSLGPASGDTDTQYF. The CDR3 DNA is TGTGCCAGCAGCTTGGGGCCGGCTAGCGGGGACACAGATACGCAGTATTTT.

The chain uses TRBV19 and TRBJ1-3; D not certain. Germline values: CDR1 LNHDA, CDR2 SQIVND (reference sequence). This CDR3 is 16 amino acids long. The V and J ends lost 3 bases and 0 bases respectively, with 12 bases between them. In DNA, the CDR3 is TGTGCCAGTAGTATCGGACTGTCCTCCTCTGGAAACACCATATATTTT. It translates to CASSIGLSSSGNTIYF. Full variable domain (rest looked up from reference TRBV19 and TRBJ1-3): DGGITQSPKYLFRKEGQNVTLSCEQNLNHDAMYWYRQDPGQGLRLIYYSQIVNDFQKGDIAEGYSVSREKKESFPLTVTSAQKNPTAFYLCASSIGLSSSGNTIYFGEGSWLTVV.

The rearrangement links TRBV6-1 to TRBJ2-1; TRBD2 might be the D (6 bases). Germline V CDR1 and CDR2: MNHNS, SASEGT. The V gene lost 6 bases and the J gene lost 4 bases, with 16 bases spanning the gap. The CDR3 loop spans 15 amino acids. The CDR3 region is CASSEPRGPYNEQFF. CDR3 in DNA: TGTGCCAGCAGCGAACCGCGGGGCCCTTACAATGAGCAGTTCTTC.

V usage is TRBV6-1 and J usage is TRBJ1-4, with no clear D. CDR1 MNHNS and CDR2 SASEGT come from the germline V gene. V was pared by 0 bases and J by 7 bases, with 9 bases between. The CDR3 length is 14 residues. CDR3 bases: TGTGCCAGCAGTGAAGCGCCCCGGGGTGAAAAACTGTTTTTT. Translated: CASSEAPRGEKLFF.

The V gene is TRBV5-1, the J gene TRBJ1-2; 9 bases agree with TRBD1. CDR1 is SGHRS and CDR2 is YFSETQ in the germline V gene. The trim removed 3 bases at V and 4 bases at J, leaving 4 bases unmatched. This CDR3 region has 14 residues. In nucleotides, the CDR3 is TGCGCCAGCAGCTCGGGACAGGGAGGCTATGGCTACACCTTC. Protein product: CASSSGQGGYGYTF.

The rearrangement joins TRBV11-2 to TRBJ2-7; a weak D match, TRBD1 (5 bases). Germline lookup yields CDR1 SGHAT and CDR2 FQNNGV. V was trimmed by 5 bases and J by 2 bases, leaving 10 bases between them. The CDR3 consists of 13 residues. This CDR3 reads CASSPVGAYEQYF. The DNA for the CDR3 is TGTGCCAGCAGCCCCGTAGGGGCCTACGAGCAGTACTTC.

The gene calls are TRBV13 and TRBJ1-4; no clear D. This CDR3 has 15 amino acids. The germline gives CDR1 PRHDT, CDR2 FYEKMQ (reference sequence). The V end lost 3 bases, the J end lost 1 base, and 9 bases lay between the germline ends. Here the CDR3 DNA reads TGTGCCAGCAGCTTCCGGGAGAGAACTAATGAAAAACTGTTTTTT. Protein product: CASSFRERTNEKLFF.

The chain joins TRBV2 to TRBJ2-5, with TRBD2 identical over 8 bases. The CDR3 contains 15 residues. Germline CDR1 SNHLY, CDR2 FYNNEI. V lost 3 bases, J lost 2 bases, and 5 bases stayed unmatched. CDR3 DNA: TGTGCCAGCAGTGATTTGCGGGGGGCTCAAGAGACCCAGTACTTC. This sequence encodes CASSDLRGAQETQYF.

The chain joins TRBV6-6 to TRBJ2-5, with TRBD1 matching over 7 bases. The assigned J gene may be wrong: the sequence end matches TRBJ2-7 better. This CDR3 region has 13 residues. The germline V gene encodes CDR1 MNHNY and CDR2 SVGAGI (reference sequence). CDR3 sequence (DNA): TGTGCCAGCAGCCAACAGGGGTCGGGCGAGCAGTACTTC. It codes for CASSQQGSGEQYF.

V and J are TRBV7-2 and TRBJ2-5, with TRBD2 matching over 14 bases. The J call is in doubt because the DNA end fits TRBJ2-7 better. Germline-derived CDR1 and CDR2 are SGHTA and FQGNSA. CDR3 length: 19 residues. For the CDR3, the DNA is TGTGCCAGCAGCCCGGGACTAGCGGGGGATGTAGCATTAGGCTACGAGCAGTACTTC. This gives the protein CASSPGLAGDVALGYEQYF.

The rearrangement uses TRBV5-4 and TRBJ2-4; no clear D gene. Trimming stripped 2 bases from V and 7 bases from J, with 13 bases between. The CDR3 extends over 14 amino acids. CDR1 is SGHNT and CDR2 is YYREEE in the germline V gene (reference sequence). The CDR3 is CASSFWPRRNIQYF. CDR3 DNA sequence: TGTGCCAGCAGCTTCTGGCCCCGGCGGAACATTCAGTACTTC.

This sequence joins TRBV18 and TRBJ1-5, with 8 positions matching TRBD1. The germline V gene encodes CDR1 KGHSH and CDR2 LQKENI. CDR3 length: 16 residues. V shed 3 bases and J 0 bases; nucleotides not matched to a gene: 4. The CDR3 DNA is TGTGCCAGCTCACCTGGGACAGGCCTTAGCAATCAGCCCCAGCATTTT. As protein: CASSPGTGLSNQPQHF.

V and J are TRBV6-5 and TRBJ1-4; D might be TRBD1 (5 bases). The CDR3 consists of 15 residues. Germline V gives CDR1 MNHEY, CDR2 SVGAGI. Trimming removed 5 bases from V and 5 bases from J, with 15 bases in between. Here the CDR3 reads CASSRFDRVNEKLFF. The CDR3 DNA sequence: TGTGCCAGCAGTCGGTTCGACAGAGTAAATGAAAAACTGTTTTTT.

The chain is built from TRBV6-1 and TRBJ2-7; D may be TRBD2 (6 bases). Germline CDR1 MNHNS, CDR2 SASEGT. This CDR3 has 12 amino acids. V shed 7 bases and J shed 4 bases, with 11 bases lying between them. CDR3 in DNA: TGTGCCAGCAAGACTAGGGTATACGAGCAGTACTTC. It encodes CASKTRVYEQYF.

V and J are TRBV9 and TRBJ1-2, with D unclear. Germline CDR1 SGDLS, CDR2 YYNGEE. The CDR3 covers 15 residues. The V gene lost 0 bases and the J gene lost 1 base, with 10 bases spanning the gap. CDR3 DNA: TGTGCCAGCAGCGTAGAATCGTCGGGTAACTATGGCTACACCTTC. This gives the protein CASSVESSGNYGYTF.